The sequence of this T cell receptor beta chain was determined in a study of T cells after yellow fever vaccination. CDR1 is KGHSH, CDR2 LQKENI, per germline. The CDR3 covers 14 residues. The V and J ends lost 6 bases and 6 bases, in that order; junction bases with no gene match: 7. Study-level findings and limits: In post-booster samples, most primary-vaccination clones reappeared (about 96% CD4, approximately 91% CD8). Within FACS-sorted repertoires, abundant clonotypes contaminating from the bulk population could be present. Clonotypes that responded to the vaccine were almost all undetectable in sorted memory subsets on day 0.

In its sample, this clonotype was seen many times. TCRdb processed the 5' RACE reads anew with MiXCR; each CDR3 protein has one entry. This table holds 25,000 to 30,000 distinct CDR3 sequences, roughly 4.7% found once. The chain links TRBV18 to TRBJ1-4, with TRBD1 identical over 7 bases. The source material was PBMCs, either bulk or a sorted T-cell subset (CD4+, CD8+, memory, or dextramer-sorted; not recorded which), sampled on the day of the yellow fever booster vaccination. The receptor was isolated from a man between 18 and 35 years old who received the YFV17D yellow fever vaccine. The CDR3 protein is CASSTGWDYEKLFF. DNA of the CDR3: TGTGCCAGCTCGACAGGGTGGGACTATGAAAAACTGTTTTTT.